This entry lists 22 T cell receptor beta chains sequenced from one sample in a study of neurological immune-mediated disorders. TCRdb re-analysed the 5' RACE reads in MiXCR, keeping a single row per CDR3 protein. Of 65,000 to 85,000 distinct CDR3 sequences in the sample, 3.2% are singletons; the top ten hold 5.2%. The sequenced material came from PBMCs. The receptors shown here come from a woman between 45 and 60 years old with multiple sclerosis.

This clonotype has a count of ten or more. The chain joins TRBV28 to TRBJ2-5; 8 nucleotides match TRBD1. The CDR3 has 14 residues. J gave up 2 bases and V 8 bases, and 7 bases lay outside the gene matches. Germline assignment: CDR1 MDHEN and CDR2 SYDVKM. CDR3 in DNA: TGTGCCAGCCGATGGGACAGGACACAAGAGACCCAGTACTTC. Protein sequence: CASRWDRTQETQYF.

This clonotype was recorded many times. The gene calls are TRBV5-1 and TRBJ1-2; unclear D gene. This CDR3 has 11 residues. Germline V lookup: CDR1 SGHRS, CDR2 YFSETQ. Trimming removed 6 bases at V and 7 bases at J, with 10 bases between. This CDR3 reads CASTGGAGYTF. CDR3 bases: TGCGCCAGCACCGGAGGTGCTGGCTACACCTTC.

This clonotype occurred many times. The chain links TRBV5-4 to TRBJ2-3; D remains unclear. The germline V gene has CDR1 SGHNT and CDR2 YYREEE (reference sequence). The CDR3 contains 16 residues. Trimming pared 2 bases from V and 1 base from J, leaving 14 bases between. The CDR3 protein is CASSLNPTSRTDTQYF. The CDR3 DNA is TGTGCCAGCAGCTTAAATCCCACATCCCGCACAGATACGCAGTATTTT.

The chain carries TRBV20-1 and TRBJ1-6; D remains ambiguous. The germline gives CDR1 DFQATT, CDR2 SNEGSKA (reference sequence). V lost 6 bases to trimming and J lost 7 bases, with 13 bases between them. The CDR3 totals 13 residues. CDR3 residues: CSAPGQSNSPLHF. The CDR3, as DNA: TGCAGTGCGCCGGGCCAGTCGAATTCACCCCTCCACTTT.

In this sample, this clonotype turned up many times. V and J are TRBV5-1 and TRBJ2-1; no firm D call. The CDR3 has 15 amino acids. CDR1 and CDR2 (germline): SGHRS, YFSETQ. V was cut by 3 bases and J by 5 bases, with 15 bases left in between. In DNA form, the CDR3 reads TGCGCCAGCAGCTCACCCCGAACCTTCGACAATGAGCAGTTCTTC. Its protein product is CASSSPRTFDNEQFF.

This clonotype was found many times. The rearrangement links TRBV6-1 to TRBJ2-1; 7 bases align to TRBD1. V gave up 6 bases and J gave up 6 bases; unmatched junction bases: 23. Germline assignment: CDR1 MNHNS and CDR2 SASEGT. The CDR3 runs 19 residues. The CDR3 coding sequence is TGTGCCAGCAGGTCCGAGACTCTGGGGACAGTGGGTTTTTCCAATGAGCAGTTCTTC. Its protein is CASRSETLGTVGFSNEQFF.

This clonotype was recorded many times. V and J are TRBV4-1 and TRBJ2-1, with 10 bases identical to TRBD2. Looked up from germline, CDR1 is MGHRA and CDR2 is YSYEKL. This CDR3 region has 17 residues. The V segment lost 3 bases and the J segment 3 bases; nucleotides outside the gene matches: 8. Written as DNA, the CDR3 is TGCGCCAGCAGCCATCCCCTAGCGGGAGCAGGCTACAATGAGCAGTTCTTC. This translates into CASSHPLAGAGYNEQFF.

This clonotype showed up many times. The rearrangement uses TRBV4-2 and TRBJ2-1; 12 bases are shared with TRBD2. V lost 2 bases, J lost 9 bases, and 5 bases stayed unmatched. Germline V CDR1 and CDR2: LGHNA, YNFKEQ. The CDR3 is 15 amino acids. The CDR3 DNA reads TGTGCCAGCAGCCAACCTAGCGGGGGGGCAGGTGAGCAGTTCTTC. Its translation: CASSQPSGGAGEQFF.

In this sample, this clonotype turned up many times. CDR3 sequence: CASTRDPGVETQYF. DNA of the CDR3: TGCGCCAGCACACGGGACCCGGGTGTGGAGACCCAGTACTTC. This chain connects TRBV5-1 to TRBJ2-5; D possibly matches TRBD1 or TRBD2 (5 bases each). Germline values: CDR1 SGHRS, CDR2 YFSETQ. The length of the CDR3 is 14 residues. V lost 6 bases to trimming and J lost 5 bases, with 17 bases between them.

This clonotype was picked up many times. The chain is built from TRBV5-1 and TRBJ2-3; 8 bases fit TRBD1. The CDR3 totals 13 residues. The germline CDR1 and CDR2 sequences are SGHRS and YFSETQ. V trimming: 1 base; J trimming: 6 bases; junction bases outside the gene matches: 1. Written as DNA, the CDR3 is TGCGCCAGCAGCTTGCGACAGGGGGATACGCAGTATTTT. Encoded protein: CASSLRQGDTQYF.

This clonotype was seen repeatedly, ten times or more. J is TRBJ2-1 and V is TRBV9; perhaps TRBD2 as D (5 bases). Germline V lookup: CDR1 SGDLS, CDR2 YYNGEE. V was trimmed by 0 bases and J by 5 bases, leaving 9 bases between them. The CDR3 consists of 14 residues. The CDR3: CASSVVSGNNEQFF. CDR3 bases: TGTGCCAGCAGCGTAGTTTCCGGGAACAATGAGCAGTTCTTC. Variable domain in full (rest from reference TRBV9 and TRBJ2-1): DSGVTQTPKHLITATGQRVTLRCSPRSGDLSVYWYQQSLDQGLQFLIQYYNGEERAKGNILERFSAQQFPDLHSELNLSSLELGDSALYFCASSVVSGNNEQFFGPGTRLTVL.

As to this clonotype: This may come from a read error, since a much larger clone is one base off. The V call is TRBV7-6, the J call TRBJ1-6, with D possibly matching TRBD1 (6 bases). Germline V gene lookup returns CDR1 SGHVS and CDR2 FNYEAQ. This CDR3 region has 15 residues. The CDR3 sequence is CASSGQGGLNSPLNF. In nucleotides, the CDR3 is TGTGCCAGCAGCGGGCAAGGGGGGCTTAATTCACCCCTCAACTTT.

The V call is TRBV3-1, the J call TRBJ2-2; tentatively, D is TRBD2 (5 bases). Germline loops: CDR1 LGHDT, CDR2 YNNKEL (reference sequence). Trimming cost V 6 bases and J 16 bases, with 24 bases left between them. The CDR3 runs 14 residues. The CDR3 nucleotides are TGTGCCAGCAGACTCAGCGTGGCCACCGGGGAGTCGTTTTTT. Residues: CASRLSVATGESFF.

This clonotype was found many times. V usage is TRBV5-1 and J usage is TRBJ2-1; D gene uncertain. Germline CDR1 and CDR2: SGHRS and YFSETQ. Trimming left V 2 bases short and J 0 bases short, with 12 bases between. The CDR3 consists of 16 residues. CDR3 sequence: CASSFSAQYSYNEQFF. CDR3 bases: TGCGCCAGCAGCTTTTCAGCGCAGTACTCCTACAATGAGCAGTTCTTC. Based on the CDR3 plus reference TRBV5-1 and TRBJ2-1, the full variable domain is KAGVTQTPRYLIKTRGQQVTLSCSPISGHRSVSWYQQTPGQGLQFLFEYFSETQRNKGNFPGRFSGRQFSNSRSEMNVSTLELGDSALYLCASSFSAQYSYNEQFFGPGTRLTVL.

This clonotype has at least ten counts. The chain links TRBV29-1 to TRBJ2-3; the D is unclear. This CDR3 is built from 12 residues. V lost 7 bases, J lost 0 bases, and 8 bases lay in between. Germline V gene lookup returns CDR1 SQVTM and CDR2 ANQGSEA. The CDR3 loop is CSGLTSTDTQYF. The CDR3 region has the DNA TGCAGCGGACTTACTAGCACAGATACGCAGTATTTT.

The table lists this clonotype with many counts. The V and J genes are TRBV5-1 and TRBJ2-2; maybe TRBD2 (6 bases). The CDR3 length is 14 residues. Germline-derived CDR1 and CDR2 are SGHRS and YFSETQ. V was cut by 4 bases and J by 7 bases, with 14 bases left in between. In DNA, the CDR3 is TGCGCCAGCAGCGGGCGGGGTCTGGACGGGGAGCTGTTTTTT. It yields the protein CASSGRGLDGELFF.

There are many counts of this clonotype. J is TRBJ2-7 and V is TRBV27; 10 bases fit TRBD1. In germline, CDR1 is MNHEY, CDR2 SMNVEV (reference sequence). This CDR3 region has 16 residues. The ends lost 6 bases at V and 0 bases at J; junction bases unmatched: 8. This CDR3 is CASSLGGTGDSYEQYF. The DNA for the CDR3 is TGTGCCAGCAGCCTAGGGGGGACAGGGGACTCCTACGAGCAGTACTTC.

This clonotype was recorded many times. The chain carries TRBV12-3 or TRBV12-4 and TRBJ2-1; 7 nucleotides align to TRBD2. V shed 5 bases, J shed 9 bases, and the junction held 1 base outside the gene matches. This CDR3 contains 11 residues. CDR3 protein: CASSPGGEQFF. As DNA, the CDR3 is TGTGCCAGCAGTCCGGGGGGTGAGCAGTTCTTC.

This clonotype was counted ten times or more. The V call is TRBV7-2, the J call TRBJ2-5; 11 bases align to TRBD2. The CDR3 is 21 amino acids. The J segment lost 5 bases and the V segment lost 1 base, leaving 21 bases of the junction unmatched. Germline V gene lookup returns CDR1 SGHTA and CDR2 FQGNSA. In DNA form, the CDR3 reads TGTGCCAGCAGCTTAGAGTTTCCCAGGGTGCTAGCGGGAGGCAACGGGGAGACCCAGTACTTC. Amino acids: CASSLEFPRVLAGGNGETQYF.

This clonotype appeared many times. The chain links TRBV7-2 to TRBJ1-3; 7 bases map to TRBD1. This CDR3 contains 16 residues. After removal of 5 bases from V and 3 bases from J, the junction contained 10 bases not matched to a gene. Per germline, CDR1 SGHTA and CDR2 FQGNSA. The CDR3 sequence is CASSEETGWSGNTIYF. CDR3 sequence (DNA): TGTGCCAGCAGCGAGGAGACAGGGTGGAGTGGAAACACCATATATTTT.

The sample holds many counts of this clonotype. The chain is built from TRBV28 and TRBJ1-6, with 8 bases fitting TRBD1. The CDR3 loop spans 16 amino acids. The junction had 4 bases not matched to a gene; V was cut back by 3 bases and J by 3 bases. Germline V CDR1 and CDR2: MDHEN, SYDVKM. As DNA, the CDR3 is TGTGCCAGCAGTTTTAACAGGGGGAACTATAATTCACCCCTCCACTTT. Amino acids: CASSFNRGNYNSPLHF.

In this sample, this clonotype turned up many times. The genes are TRBV27 and TRBJ1-3; D unclear. The germline V gene encodes CDR1 MNHEY and CDR2 SMNVEV (reference sequence). CDR3 size: 13 residues. V was clipped by 7 bases and J by 0 bases, with 7 bases between them. CDR3 residues: CASKSISGNTIYF. The CDR3 coding sequence is TGTGCCAGCAAGAGTATCTCTGGAAACACCATATATTTT.